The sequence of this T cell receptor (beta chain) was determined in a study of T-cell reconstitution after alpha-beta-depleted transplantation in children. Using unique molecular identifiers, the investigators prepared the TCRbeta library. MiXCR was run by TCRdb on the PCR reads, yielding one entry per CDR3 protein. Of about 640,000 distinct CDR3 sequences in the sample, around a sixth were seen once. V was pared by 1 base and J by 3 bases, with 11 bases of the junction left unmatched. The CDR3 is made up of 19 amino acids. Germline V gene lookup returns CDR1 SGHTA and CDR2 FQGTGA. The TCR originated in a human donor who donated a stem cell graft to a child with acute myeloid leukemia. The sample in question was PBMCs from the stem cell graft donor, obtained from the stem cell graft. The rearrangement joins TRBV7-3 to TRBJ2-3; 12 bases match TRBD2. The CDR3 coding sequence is TGTGCCAGCAGCTTAAGGCTAGCGGGGGGGATTGGGTCGACAGATACGCAGTATTTT. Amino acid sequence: CASSLRLAGGIGSTDTQYF. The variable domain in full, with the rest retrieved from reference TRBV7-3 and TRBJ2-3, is GAGVSQTPSNKVTEKGKYVELRCDPISGHTALYWYRQSLGQGPEFLIYFQGTGAADDSGLPNDRFFAVRPEGSVSTLKIQRTERGDSAVYLCASSLRLAGGIGSTDTQYFGPGTRLTVL.